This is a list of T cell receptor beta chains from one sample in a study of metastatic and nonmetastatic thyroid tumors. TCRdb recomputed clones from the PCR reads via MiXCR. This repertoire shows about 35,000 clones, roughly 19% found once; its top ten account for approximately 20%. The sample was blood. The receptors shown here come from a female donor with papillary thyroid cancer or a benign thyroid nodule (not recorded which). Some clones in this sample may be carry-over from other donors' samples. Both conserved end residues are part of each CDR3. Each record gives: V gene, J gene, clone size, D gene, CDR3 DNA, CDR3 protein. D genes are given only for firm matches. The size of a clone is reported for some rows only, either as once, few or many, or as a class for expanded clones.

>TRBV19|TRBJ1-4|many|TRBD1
TGTGCCAGTAGAAGACAGGGGTTCGGGGAAAAACTGTTTTTT
CASRRQGFGEKLFF
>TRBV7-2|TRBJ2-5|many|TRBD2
TGTGCCAGCAGCCCGGAATCGGGGGGGGAAGAGACCCAGTACTTC
CASSPESGGEETQYF
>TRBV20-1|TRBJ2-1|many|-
TGCAGTGCTAGGGACTGGCAAACCTACAATGAGCAGTTCTTC
CSARDWQTYNEQFF
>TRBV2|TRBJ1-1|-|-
TGTGCCAGCAGCGGGGGGGGTTGGCAGGGGCGTAGTGCTTTCTTT
CASSGGGWQGRSAFF
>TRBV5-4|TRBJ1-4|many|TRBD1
TGTGCCAGCAGCCCTTACGGACAGGGGGATGAAAAACTGTTTTTT
CASSPYGQGDEKLFF
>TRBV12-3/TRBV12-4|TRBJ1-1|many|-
TGTGCCAGCAGCCAGGGACCCCCGGGGTACACTGAAGCTTTCTTT
CASSQGPPGYTEAFF
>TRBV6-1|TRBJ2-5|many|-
TGTGCCAGCAGTGGGGGACCCCCGGGAGAGACCCAGTACTTC
CASSGGPPGETQYF
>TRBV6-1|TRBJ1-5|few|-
TGTGCCAGCAGACCATACCTTGATGGGCATAGCAATCAGCCCCAGCATTTT
CASRPYLDGHSNQPQHF
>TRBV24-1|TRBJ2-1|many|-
TGTGCCACCAGTGAATCTCGGGACCCTGAGTTGTCGTTCTTC
CATSESRDPELSFF
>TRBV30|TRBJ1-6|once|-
TGTGCCTGGAGTGTACAGTTGAATTCACCCCTCCACTTT
CAWSVQLNSPLHF
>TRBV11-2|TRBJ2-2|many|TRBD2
TGTGCCAGCAGCTTAGAAGCGAGACTAGCGGGACTACACCGGGAGCTGTTTTTT
CASSLEARLAGLHRELFF
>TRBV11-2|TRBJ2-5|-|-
TGTGCCAGCGGGCGGATGGAGACGGAGACCCAGTACTTC
CASGRMETETQYF
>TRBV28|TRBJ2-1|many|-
TGTGCCAGCAGCCCCGGTTACGGGTTCGGGAGAGCCCATGAGCAGTTCTTC
CASSPGYGFGRAHEQFF
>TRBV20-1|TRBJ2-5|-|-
TGCATTGCTTCCGGGGAGTTGGGAGAGACCCATTACTTC
CIASGELGETHYF
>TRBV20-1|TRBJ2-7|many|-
TGCAGTGCCAGAGAGGGGGGGAATGTGGGTCGGTACTTC
CSAREGGNVGRYF
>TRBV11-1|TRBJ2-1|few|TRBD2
TGTGCCAGCAGCCCAGGGGGCGGGGGAGCGGGAGGGGGAGATGAGCAGTTCTTC
CASSPGGGGAGGGDEQFF
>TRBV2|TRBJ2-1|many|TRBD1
TGTGCCAGCACCGGGGGACAGGGGGTTTACAATGAGCAGTTCTTC
CASTGGQGVYNEQFF
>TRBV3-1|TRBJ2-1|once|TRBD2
TGTGCCAGCAGCCAAGGTGGCTTAGCGGGAGGACCCAGTTTCTTC
CASSQGGLAGGPSFF
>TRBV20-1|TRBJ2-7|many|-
TGCAGTGCTAGAGATGGGGTAGCGTACGAATACGAGCAGTACTTC
CSARDGVAYEYEQYF
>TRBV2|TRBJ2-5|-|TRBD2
TGTGCCAGTAGTGACGGCGGGAGTGCAGGGGAGACCCAGTACTTC
CASSDGGSAGETQYF
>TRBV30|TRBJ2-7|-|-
TGTGCCTGGAATCCCTCGAGCTCCTACGAGCAGTACTTC
CAWNPSSSYEQYF
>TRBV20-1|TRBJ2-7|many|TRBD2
TGCAGTGCTAGAGATGGCGGGAGTATGTCCTACGAGCAGTACTTC
CSARDGGSMSYEQYF
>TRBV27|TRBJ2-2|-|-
TGTGCCAGCAGTTTATCTCCTTCCGTGACTAGAGGCGGGGAGCTGTTTTTT
CASSLSPSVTRGGELFF
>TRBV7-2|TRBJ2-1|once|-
TGTGCCAACAGCTTAGGGCTAGCGAGAGTCACTGAGCAGTTCTTC
CANSLGLARVTEQFF
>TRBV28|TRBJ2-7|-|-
TGTGCCAGCAGGTGGGGAGGAAATTACGAGCATTACTTC
CASRWGGNYEHYF
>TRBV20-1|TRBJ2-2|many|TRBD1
TGCAGTGCTAGAGAATTCGACAGGGGAGACACCGGGGAGCTGTTTTTT
CSAREFDRGDTGELFF
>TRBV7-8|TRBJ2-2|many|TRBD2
TGTGCCAGCAGCTCGGGACTAGCGGGAGTCGGCACCGGGGAGCTGTTTTTT
CASSSGLAGVGTGELFF
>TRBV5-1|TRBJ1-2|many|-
TGCGCCAGCAGCTTGGGTTTTTATGGCTACACCTTC
CASSLGFYGYTF
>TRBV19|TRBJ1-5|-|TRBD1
TGTGCCATCTCCACAGGGGGGTATACGAGCAATCAGCCCCAGCATTTT
CAISTGGYTSNQPQHF
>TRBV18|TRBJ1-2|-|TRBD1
TGTGCCAGCTCACCACAGGGACAGACGGATGGCTACACCTTC
CASSPQGQTDGYTF
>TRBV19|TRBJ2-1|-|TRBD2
TGTGCCAGTAGTATCTTGACTAGCGGTACCAATGAGCAGTTCTTC
CASSILTSGTNEQFF
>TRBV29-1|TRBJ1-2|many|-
TGCAGCGTTGAGGAAGGGTATGGCTACACCTTC
CSVEEGYGYTF
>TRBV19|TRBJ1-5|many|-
TGTGCCAGTAGTATAGACGGACCCCGGGGCAATCAGCCCCAGCATTTT
CASSIDGPRGNQPQHF
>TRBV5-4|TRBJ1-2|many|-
TGTGCCAGCAGCTTGGCGTCAGGGAGTGGCTACACCTTC
CASSLASGSGYTF
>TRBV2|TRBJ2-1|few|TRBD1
TGTGCCAGCACCCTGGACAGGGGGTATGATGAGCAGTTCTTC
CASTLDRGYDEQFF
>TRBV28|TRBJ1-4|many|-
TGTGCCAGCAGTTTCCAAACGGACCCTAGTGGTGGGGGGGGTGATTGGAAAAAACTGTTTTTT
CASSFQTDPSGGGGDWKKLFF
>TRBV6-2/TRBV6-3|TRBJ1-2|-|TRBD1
TGTGCCAGCAGTTACCTCGGCACACAGGGGGACTATGGCTACACCTTC
CASSYLGTQGDYGYTF